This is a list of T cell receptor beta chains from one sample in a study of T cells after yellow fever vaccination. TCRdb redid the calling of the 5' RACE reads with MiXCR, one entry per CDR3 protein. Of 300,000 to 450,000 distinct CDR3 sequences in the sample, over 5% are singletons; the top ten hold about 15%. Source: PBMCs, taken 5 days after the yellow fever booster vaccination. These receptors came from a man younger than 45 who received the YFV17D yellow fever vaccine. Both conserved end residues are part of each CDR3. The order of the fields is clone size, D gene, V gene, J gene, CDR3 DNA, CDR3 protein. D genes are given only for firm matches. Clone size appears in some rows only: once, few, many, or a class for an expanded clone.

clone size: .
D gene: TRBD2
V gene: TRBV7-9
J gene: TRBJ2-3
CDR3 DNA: TGTGCCAGCAGCTTGCGGGGTAGCGGGGCTTCAGATACGCAGTATTTT
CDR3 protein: CASSLRGSGASDTQYF

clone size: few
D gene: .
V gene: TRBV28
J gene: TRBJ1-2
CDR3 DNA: TGTGCCAGCAGTTTATATACGGACAGTTCATCTGATGGCTACACCTTC
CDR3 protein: CASSLYTDSSSDGYTF

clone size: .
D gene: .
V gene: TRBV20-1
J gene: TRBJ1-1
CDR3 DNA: TGCAGTGCTAGGGCCGGCACTGAAGCTTTCTTT
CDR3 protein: CSARAGTEAFF

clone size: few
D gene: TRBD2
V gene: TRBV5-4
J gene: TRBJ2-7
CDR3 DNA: TGTGCCAGCAGCTTGAGCGGGGGATACTACGAGCAGTACTTC
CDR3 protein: CASSLSGGYYEQYF

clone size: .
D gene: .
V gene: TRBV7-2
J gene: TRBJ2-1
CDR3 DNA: TGTGCCAGCAGCCACGACCGGAATTCCTACAATGAGCAGTTCTTC
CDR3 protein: CASSHDRNSYNEQFF

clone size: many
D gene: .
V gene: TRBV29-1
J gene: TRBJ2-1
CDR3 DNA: TGCAGCGTTGAATCCTCGGGAGACTACAATGAGCAGTTCTTC
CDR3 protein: CSVESSGDYNEQFF

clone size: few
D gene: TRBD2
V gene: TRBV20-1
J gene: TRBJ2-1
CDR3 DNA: TGCAGTGCTCGAAAGCCTAGCGGGGGGATCAATGAGCAGTTCTTC
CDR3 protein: CSARKPSGGINEQFF

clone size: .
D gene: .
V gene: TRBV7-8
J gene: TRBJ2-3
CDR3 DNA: TGTGCCAGCAGCTCGGAGAGGGATACGCAGTATTTT
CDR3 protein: CASSSERDTQYF

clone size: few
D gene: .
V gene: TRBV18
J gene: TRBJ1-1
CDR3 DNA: TGTGCCAGCTCACCAATGAGTCCGTCGGGGGGAAACACTGAAGCTTTCTTT
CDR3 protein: CASSPMSPSGGNTEAFF

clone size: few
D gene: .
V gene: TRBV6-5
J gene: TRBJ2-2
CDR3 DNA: TGTGCCAGCAGTTACCCGCACCTAGGTTCGGGGTCGAACACCGGGGAGCTGTTTTTT
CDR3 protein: CASSYPHLGSGSNTGELFF

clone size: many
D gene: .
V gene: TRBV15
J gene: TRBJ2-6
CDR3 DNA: TGTGCCACCAGCACCCCCTCATCCGGGGCCAACGTCCTGACTTTC
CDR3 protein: CATSTPSSGANVLTF

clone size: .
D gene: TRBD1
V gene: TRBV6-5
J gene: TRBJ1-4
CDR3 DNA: TGTGCCAGCAGTTACTCTCAGGGGGCAGGGGAAAAACTGTTTTTT
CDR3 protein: CASSYSQGAGEKLFF

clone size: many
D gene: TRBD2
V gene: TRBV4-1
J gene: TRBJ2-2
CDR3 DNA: TGCGCCAGCAGCCCGGGGACTAGCGGGGCGAACACCGGGGAGCTGTTTTTT
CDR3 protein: CASSPGTSGANTGELFF

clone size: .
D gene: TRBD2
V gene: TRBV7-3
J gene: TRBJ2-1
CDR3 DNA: TGTGCCAGCAGCAAGACTAGCGGGAATTACAATGAGCAGTTCTTC
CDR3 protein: CASSKTSGNYNEQFF

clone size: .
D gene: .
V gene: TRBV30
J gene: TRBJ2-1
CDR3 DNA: TGTGCCTGGAGTGTACTGGGCCAGGGACACAATGAGCAGTTCTTC
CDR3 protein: CAWSVLGQGHNEQFF

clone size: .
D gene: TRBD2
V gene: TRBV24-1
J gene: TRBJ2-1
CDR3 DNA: TGTGCCACCAGTGATACACTAGCGGTCTCCTACAATGAGCAGTTCTTC
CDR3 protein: CATSDTLAVSYNEQFF

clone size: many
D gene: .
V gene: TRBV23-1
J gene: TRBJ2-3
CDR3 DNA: TGCGCCAGGGGGGGACGGAGTGATACCTCTAGCACAGATACGCAGTATTTT
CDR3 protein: CARGGRSDTSSTDTQYF

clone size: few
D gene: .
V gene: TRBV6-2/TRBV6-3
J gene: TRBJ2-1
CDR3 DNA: TGTGCCAGCAGGAGGGAGAGCTCCTACAATGAGCAGTTCTTC
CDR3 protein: CASRRESSYNEQFF

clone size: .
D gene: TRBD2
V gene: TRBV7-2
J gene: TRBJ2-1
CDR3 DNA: TGTGCCAGCAGTCCTAGCGGGTCAGACCTTGAGCAGTTCTTC
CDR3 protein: CASSPSGSDLEQFF

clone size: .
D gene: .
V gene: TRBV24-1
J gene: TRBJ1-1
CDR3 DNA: TGTGCCACCAGTGATTTGCATGACATAGACACTGAAGCTTCCTTT
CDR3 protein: CATSDLHDIDTEASF

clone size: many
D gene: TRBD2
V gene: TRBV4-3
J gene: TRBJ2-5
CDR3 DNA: TGCGCCAGCAGTCATAGTAGCGGGATGGTCGGGGAGACCCAGTACTTC
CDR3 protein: CASSHSSGMVGETQYF

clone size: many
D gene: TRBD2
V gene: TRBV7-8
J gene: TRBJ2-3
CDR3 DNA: TGTGCCAGCAGCCCTGTAGCGGGAGGCTCTTGGGTCGCTACGCAGTATTTT
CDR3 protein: CASSPVAGGSWVATQYF

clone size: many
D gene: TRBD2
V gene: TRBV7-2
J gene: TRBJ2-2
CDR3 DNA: TGTGCCAGCAGCCCTAGCCCAGCGGGAGTTACCGGGGAGCTGTTTTTT
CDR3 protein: CASSPSPAGVTGELFF

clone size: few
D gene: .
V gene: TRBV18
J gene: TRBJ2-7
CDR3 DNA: TGTGCCAGCTCACCACCGAACGTAAAGGCCGAGCAGTACTTC
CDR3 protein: CASSPPNVKAEQYF

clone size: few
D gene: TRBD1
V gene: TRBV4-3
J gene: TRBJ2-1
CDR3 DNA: TGCGCCAGCAGCCAAGGCAGGGGGACATATGAGCAGTTCTTC
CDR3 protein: CASSQGRGTYEQFF

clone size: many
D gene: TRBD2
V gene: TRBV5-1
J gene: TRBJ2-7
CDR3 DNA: TGCGCCAGCAGCATTAGCGGGAGTGACTACGAGCAGTACTTC
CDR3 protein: CASSISGSDYEQYF

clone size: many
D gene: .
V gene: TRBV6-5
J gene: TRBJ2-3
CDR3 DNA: TGTGCCAGCAAGACGGGGGATACGCAGTATTTT
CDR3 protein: CASKTGDTQYF

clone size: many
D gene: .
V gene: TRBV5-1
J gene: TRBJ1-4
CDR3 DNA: TGCGCCAGCAGCTTGATGGGGGATCCCGATGAAAAACTGTTTTTT
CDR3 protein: CASSLMGDPDEKLFF

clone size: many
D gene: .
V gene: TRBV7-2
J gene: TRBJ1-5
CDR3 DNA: TGTGCCAGCAGCCAGGGAATAGGCAATCAGCCCCAGCATTTT
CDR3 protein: CASSQGIGNQPQHF

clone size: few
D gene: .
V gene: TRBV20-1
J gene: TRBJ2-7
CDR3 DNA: TGCAGTGCTAGAGCTCCTACAGGTTACGAGCAGTACTTC
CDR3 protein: CSARAPTGYEQYF

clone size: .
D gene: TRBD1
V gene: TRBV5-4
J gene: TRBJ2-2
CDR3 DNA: TGTGCCAGCAGCCCCTCAGAGGGGGCTTTAGGCACCGGGGAGCTGTTTTTT
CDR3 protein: CASSPSEGALGTGELFF

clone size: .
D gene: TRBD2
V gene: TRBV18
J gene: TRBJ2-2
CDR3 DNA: TGTGCCAGCTCACCAAGGACTAGCGGGAGTACCGGGGAGCTGTTTTTT
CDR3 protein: CASSPRTSGSTGELFF

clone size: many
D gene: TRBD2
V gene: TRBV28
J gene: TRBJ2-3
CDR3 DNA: TGTGCCAGCAGTCCCCCCGTAGGAGCGGGAGTGTCAGATACGCAGTATTTT
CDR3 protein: CASSPPVGAGVSDTQYF

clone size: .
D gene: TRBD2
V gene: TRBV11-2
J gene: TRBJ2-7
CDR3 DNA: TGTGCCAGCAGCTTTAGGAGTCCGGGACTAGCGGGAGTAGGACTTAGCTACGAGCAGTACTTC
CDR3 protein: CASSFRSPGLAGVGLSYEQYF

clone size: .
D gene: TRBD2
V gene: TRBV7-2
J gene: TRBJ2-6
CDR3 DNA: TGTGCCAGCGCCGCGGGACTAGCGGGAACTGGGGCCAACGTCCTGACTTTC
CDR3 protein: CASAAGLAGTGANVLTF